The 22 T cell receptor beta chains below come from one sample, sequenced in a study of T cells in Graves' hyperthyroidism and ophthalmopathy. Regions amplified from RNA transcripts were the TCR beta CDR3 regions. The HTBI primer set was used in a first-round RT-PCR of the TCR CDR3. TCRdb ran MiXCR on the multiplex PCR reads and lists one entry per CDR3 protein. The top ten hold approximately 15% of the sample, which has around 700,000 distinct CDR3 sequences, 18% seen once. Source material: blood. The origin of the receptors is a woman aged 50 to 60 with Graves' hyperthyroidism that later progressed to Graves' ophthalmopathy.

This clonotype was counted only a few times. This chain connects TRBV3-1 to TRBJ1-3; no reliable D call. The V and J ends lost 0 bases and 4 bases respectively, with 16 bases between them. The length of the CDR3 is 17 residues. Per germline, CDR1 LGHDT and CDR2 YNNKEL (reference sequence). CDR3 in amino acids: CASSQDQTGPRGNTIYF. CDR3 in DNA: TGTGCCAGCAGCCAAGATCAAACCGGCCCGAGGGGAAACACCATATATTTT.

This clonotype was seen only a few times. V usage is TRBV20-1 and J usage is TRBJ2-1, with D perhaps assigned TRBD1 or TRBD2 (5 bases each). CDR3 length: 14 residues. Trimming shortened V by 5 bases and J by 0 bases, and 11 bases separated the two germline ends. CDR1 and CDR2 (germline): DFQATT, SNEGSKA (reference sequence). DNA for the CDR3: TGCAGTGCTGGGGACGTAAGCTCCTACAATGAGCAGTTCTTC. Amino acid sequence: CSAGDVSSYNEQFF.

This clonotype was picked up many times. The rearrangement uses TRBV6-1 and TRBJ2-7; D is possibly TRBD2 (6 bases). Germline V lookup: CDR1 MNHNS, CDR2 SASEGT. With 5 bases removed from V and 4 bases from J, the gap between germline ends came to 15 bases. The CDR3 spans 14 residues. The CDR3 reads CASSRLERQYEQYF. The CDR3 nucleotides read TGTGCCAGCAGTAGACTAGAGAGGCAGTACGAGCAGTACTTC.

V usage is TRBV6-1 and J usage is TRBJ2-1; TRBD2 agrees at 7 bases. V lost 2 bases, J lost 3 bases, and 4 bases stayed unmatched. The CDR3 totals 15 residues. Germline V gene sequence: CDR1 MNHNS, CDR2 SASEGT. CDR3 in amino acids: CASSERSGDYNEQFF. The CDR3 DNA reads TGTGCCAGCAGTGAAAGGAGCGGGGACTACAATGAGCAGTTCTTC.

There are a few counts of this clonotype. The V call is TRBV6-1, the J call TRBJ2-1; 7 bases are shared with TRBD2. V gave up 0 bases and J gave up 6 bases; unmatched junction bases: 11. The CDR3 runs to 17 residues. Germline V gene data show CDR1 as MNHNS and CDR2 as SASEGT. This chain's CDR3 is CASSEAPTSHLGNEQFF. The CDR3, as DNA: TGTGCCAGCAGTGAAGCCCCGACTAGCCATTTAGGCAATGAGCAGTTCTTC.

This clonotype has at least ten counts. The chain links TRBV19 to TRBJ2-7; D could derive from TRBD1 or TRBD2 (5 bases each). The length of the CDR3 is 16 residues. Germline assignment: CDR1 LNHDA and CDR2 SQIVND (reference sequence). Trimming stripped 5 bases from V and 2 bases from J, with 19 bases between. CDR3 coding DNA: TGTGCCAGTAGTCCCTACGCCGGGACGGAAGCCTACGAGCAGTACTTC. It specifies CASSPYAGTEAYEQYF.

The genes are TRBV7-9 and TRBJ2-1; unclear D gene. Deletions cut 6 bases from V and 5 bases from J, with 8 bases between. CDR1 SEHNR and CDR2 FQNEAQ come from the germline V gene (reference sequence). The CDR3 length is 12 residues. DNA for the CDR3: TGTGCCAGCAGTAAGATTAACAATGAGCAGTTCTTC. Translating it yields CASSKINNEQFF.

V gene TRBV11-2 combines with J gene TRBJ1-2; D unclear. Trimming shortened V by 1 base and J by 3 bases, and 12 bases separated the two germline ends. The length of the CDR3 is 15 residues. The germline gives CDR1 SGHAT, CDR2 FQNNGV. CDR3 nucleotide sequence: TGTGCCAGCAGCTTAGCCCCAGCCCTGGACTATGGCTACACCTTC. It codes for CASSLAPALDYGYTF. Supplemented by reference TRBV11-2 and TRBJ1-2, the full variable domain reads EAGVAQSPRYKIIEKRQSVAFWCNPISGHATLYWYQQILGQGPKLLIQFQNNGVVDDSQLPKDRFSAERLKGVDSTLKIQPAKLEDSAVYLCASSLAPALDYGYTFGSGTRLTVV.

The chain combines TRBV10-3 with TRBJ2-6; 8 bases are a match to TRBD1. V lost 4 bases and J lost 3; bases outside the gene matches: 8. CDR1 is ENHRY, CDR2 SYGVKD, per germline. The CDR3 has 17 amino acids. The CDR3 DNA reads as TGTGCCATCAGTGGCTTTACAGGGGGGCGTGGGGCCAACGTCCTGACTTTC. Protein product: CAISGFTGGRGANVLTF.

This clonotype appeared many times. CDR3 nucleotides: TGCAGTGCTAGAGGTGATACTATACAGGGCCTCTCCTACGAGCAGTACTTC. Encoded protein: CSARGDTIQGLSYEQYF. The V and J genes are TRBV20-1 and TRBJ2-7; D may be TRBD1 (6 bases). Germline-derived CDR1 and CDR2 are DFQATT and SNEGSKA (reference sequence). The CDR3 runs 17 residues. V lost 1 base and J lost 0, with 19 bases in between.

This clonotype was detected only a few times. The J gene is TRBJ1-2, the V gene TRBV3-1; D not resolved. Looked up from germline, CDR1 is LGHDT and CDR2 is YNNKEL (reference sequence). The V end was cut by 1 base, the J end by 2 bases, with 14 bases between. The CDR3 spans 16 residues. The chain's CDR3 is CASSQVVPIGNYGYTF. CDR3 bases: TGTGCCAGCAGCCAAGTAGTCCCTATCGGGAACTATGGCTACACCTTC.

The V call is TRBV2, the J call TRBJ2-7; D uncertain. Trimming removed 4 bases from V and 2 bases from J, with 12 bases in between. The CDR3 totals 14 residues. CDR1 is SNHLY and CDR2 is FYNNEI in the germline V gene. DNA for the CDR3: TGTGCCAGCAGTGCCGACGAAAAAACCTACGAGCAGTACTTC. Its translation: CASSADEKTYEQYF.

This clonotype occurred many times. The chain recombines TRBV5-1 with TRBJ2-3, with a tentative D call TRBD2 (5 bases). Looked up from germline, CDR1 is SGHRS and CDR2 is YFSETQ. This CDR3 contains 15 residues. V was clipped by 5 bases and J by 3 bases, with 16 bases between them. The CDR3 sequence: CASSFSTGTTDTQYF. The CDR3 DNA reads TGCGCCAGCAGTTTTTCCACGGGAACTACAGATACGCAGTATTTT.

This clonotype has a count of ten or more. The genes are TRBV18 and TRBJ1-1; D remains ambiguous. V gave up 3 bases and J gave up 1 base, with 9 bases separating them. CDR1 is KGHSH, CDR2 LQKENI, per germline. The CDR3 length is 14 residues. In DNA, the CDR3 is TGTGCCAGCTCACCCCGGGCCGAGAACACTGAAGCTTTCTTT. As protein: CASSPRAENTEAFF.

This clonotype was seen a handful of times. The chain employs TRBV5-6 and TRBJ1-5; D gene uncertain. Germline lookup yields CDR1 SGHDT and CDR2 YYEEEE. The CDR3 runs to 15 residues. V was pared by 0 bases and J by 3 bases, with 10 bases between. CDR3 in amino acids: CASSLGRRVNQPQHF. In DNA form, the CDR3 reads TGTGCCAGCAGCTTGGGCAGGAGGGTCAATCAGCCCCAGCATTTT. The variable domain in full, with the rest retrieved from reference TRBV5-6 and TRBJ1-5, is DAGVTQSPTHLIKTRGQQVTLRCSPKSGHDTVSWYQQALGQGPQFIFQYYEEEERQRGNFPDRFSGHQFPNYSSELNVNALLLGDSALYLCASSLGRRVNQPQHFGDGTRLSIL.

This clonotype was found many times. The gene calls are TRBV13 and TRBJ2-1, with D possibly matching TRBD1 (5 bases). Germline V gene lookup returns CDR1 PRHDT and CDR2 FYEKMQ (reference sequence). The CDR3 runs 15 residues. V was clipped by 3 bases and J by 0 bases, with 9 bases between them. In nucleotides, the CDR3 is TGTGCCAGCAGCTTCAGGCAGGGCTCCTACAATGAGCAGTTCTTC. Translation gives CASSFRQGSYNEQFF.

This sequence joins TRBV6-1 and TRBJ2-2, with D unresolved. The CDR3 totals 15 residues. Germline V gene lookup returns CDR1 MNHNS and CDR2 SASEGT. V lost 8 bases and J 2 bases, leaving 15 bases between the germline ends. CDR3 sequence reads: CASEAASLNTGELFF. In nucleotides, the CDR3 is TGTGCCAGCGAGGCGGCCTCGCTTAACACCGGGGAGCTGTTTTTT.

This clonotype was detected many times. The chain joins TRBV12-3 or TRBV12-4 to TRBJ1-2; 9 bases fit TRBD1. The CDR3 has 14 residues. The junction had 4 bases not matched to a gene; V was cut back by 4 bases and J by 4 bases. CDR3 amino acids: CASSYRGLGYGYTF. CDR3 in DNA: TGTGCCAGCAGTTACAGGGGGCTCGGCTATGGCTACACCTTC.

This clonotype has a handful of counts. The rearrangement joins TRBV27 to TRBJ2-7; D not resolved. CDR3 size: 14 residues. CDR1 and CDR2 (germline): MNHEY, SMNVEV (reference sequence). V lost 3 bases, J lost 1 base, and 10 bases lay in between. The CDR3 region has the DNA TGTGCCAGCAGTTTGTGGACCGATTCCTACGAGCAGTACTTC. Translation: CASSLWTDSYEQYF.

This clonotype was counted ten times or more. This chain connects TRBV20-1 to TRBJ2-5; 9 nucleotides line up with TRBD1. The CDR3 is made up of 14 amino acids. CDR1 DFQATT and CDR2 SNEGSKA come from the germline V gene (reference sequence). Trimming at V came to 3 bases and at J to 6 bases, leaving 8 bases not matched to a gene. The CDR3 DNA reads TGCAGTGCTAGGGTCGGACAGGGGCGAAAGACCCAGTACTTC. It encodes CSARVGQGRKTQYF.

In its sample, this clonotype was seen a few times. This rearrangement joins TRBV29-1 to TRBJ1-1, with D unclear. Germline V gene data show CDR1 as SQVTM and CDR2 as ANQGSEA. The CDR3 length is 14 residues. V shed 0 bases and J shed 1 base, with 9 bases lying between them. CDR3 residues: CSVEERIRNTEAFF. The CDR3 DNA sequence: TGCAGCGTTGAAGAGAGGATTCGGAACACTGAAGCTTTCTTT.

V and J are TRBV7-2 and TRBJ1-1; 11 bases align to TRBD1. CDR1 and CDR2 from the germline V gene are SGHTA and FQGNSA. The CDR3 spans 14 residues. The V segment lost 2 bases and the J segment 11 bases; nucleotides outside the gene matches: 7. Written as DNA, the CDR3 is TGTGCCAGCAGCTTAATGGGACAGGGGGGTGAGGCTTTCTTT. Residues: CASSLMGQGGEAFF. The full variable domain, rest sourced from reference TRBV7-2 and TRBJ1-1, is GAGVSQSPSNKVTEKGKDVELRCDPISGHTALYWYRQSLGQGLEFLIYFQGNSAPDKSGLPSDRFSAERTGGSVSTLTIQRTQQEDSAVYLCASSLMGQGGEAFFGQGTRLTVV.